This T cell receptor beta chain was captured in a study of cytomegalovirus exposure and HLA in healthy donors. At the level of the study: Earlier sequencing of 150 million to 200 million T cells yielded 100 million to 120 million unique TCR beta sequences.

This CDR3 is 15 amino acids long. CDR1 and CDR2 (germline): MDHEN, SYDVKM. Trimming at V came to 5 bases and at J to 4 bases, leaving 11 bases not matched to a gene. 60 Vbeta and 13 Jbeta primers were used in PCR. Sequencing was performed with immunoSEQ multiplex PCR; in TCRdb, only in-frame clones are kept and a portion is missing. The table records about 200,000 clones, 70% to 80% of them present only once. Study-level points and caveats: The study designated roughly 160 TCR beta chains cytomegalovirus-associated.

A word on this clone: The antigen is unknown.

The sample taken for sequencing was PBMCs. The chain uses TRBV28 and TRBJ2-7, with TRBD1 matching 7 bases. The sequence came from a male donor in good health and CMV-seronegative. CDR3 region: CASSPRTGPLYEQYF. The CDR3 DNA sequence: TGTGCCAGCAGTCCGCGGACAGGCCCTTTATACGAGCAGTACTTC.